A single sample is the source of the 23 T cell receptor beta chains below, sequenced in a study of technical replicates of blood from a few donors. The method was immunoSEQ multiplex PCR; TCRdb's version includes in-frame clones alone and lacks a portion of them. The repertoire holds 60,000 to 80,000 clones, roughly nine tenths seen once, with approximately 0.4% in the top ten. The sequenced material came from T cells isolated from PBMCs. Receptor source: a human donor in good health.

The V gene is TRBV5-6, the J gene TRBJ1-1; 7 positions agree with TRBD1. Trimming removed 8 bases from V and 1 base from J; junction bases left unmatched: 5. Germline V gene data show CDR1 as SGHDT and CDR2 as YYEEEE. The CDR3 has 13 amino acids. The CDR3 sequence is CASTGTANTEAFF. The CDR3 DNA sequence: TGTGCCAGTACCGGGACAGCGAACACTGAAGCTTTCTTT.

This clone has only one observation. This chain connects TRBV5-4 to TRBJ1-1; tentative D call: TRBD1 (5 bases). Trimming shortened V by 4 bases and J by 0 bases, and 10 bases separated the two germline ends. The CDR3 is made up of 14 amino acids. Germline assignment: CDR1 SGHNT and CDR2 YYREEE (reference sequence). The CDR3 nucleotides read TGTGCCAGCAGCGTTGACAGTATGAACACTGAAGCTTTCTTT. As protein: CASSVDSMNTEAFF. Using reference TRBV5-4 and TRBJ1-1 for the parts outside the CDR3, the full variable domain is ETGVTQSPTHLIKTRGQQVTLRCSSQSGHNTVSWYQQALGQGPQFIFQYYREEENGRGNFPPRFSGLQFPNYSSELNVNALELDDSALYLCASSVDSMNTEAFFGQGTRLTVV.

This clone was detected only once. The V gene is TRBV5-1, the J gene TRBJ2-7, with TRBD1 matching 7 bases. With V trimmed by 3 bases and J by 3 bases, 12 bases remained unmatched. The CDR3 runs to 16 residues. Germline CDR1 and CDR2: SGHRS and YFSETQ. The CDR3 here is CASSSGQRTGDYEQYF. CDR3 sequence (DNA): TGCGCCAGCAGCTCGGGTCAGCGAACAGGGGACTACGAGCAGTACTTC.

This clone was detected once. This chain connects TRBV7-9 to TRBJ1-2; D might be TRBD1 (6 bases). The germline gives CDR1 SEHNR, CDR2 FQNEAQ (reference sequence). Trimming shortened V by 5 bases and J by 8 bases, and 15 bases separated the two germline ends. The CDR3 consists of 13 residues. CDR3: CASSPGTLDGYTF. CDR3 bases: TGTGCCAGCAGCCCCGGGACACTTGACGGCTACACCTTC.

The CDR3 DNA follows: TGTGCCAGCAGTTATTCGGACACCCGGGCAGATACGCAGTATTTT. Encoded protein: CASSYSDTRADTQYF. This chain links TRBV6-5 with TRBJ2-3, with D perhaps TRBD1 (5 bases). The V and J ends lost 3 bases and 4 bases respectively, with 14 bases between them. CDR1 MNHEY and CDR2 SVGAGI come from the germline V gene. The CDR3 sequence is 15 residues long.

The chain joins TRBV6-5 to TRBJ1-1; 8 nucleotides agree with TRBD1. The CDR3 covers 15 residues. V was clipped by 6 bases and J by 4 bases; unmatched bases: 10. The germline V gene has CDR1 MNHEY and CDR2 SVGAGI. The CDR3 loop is CASSSMTTGVTEAFF. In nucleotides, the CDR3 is TGTGCCAGCAGCTCCATGACGACAGGGGTCACTGAAGCTTTCTTT.

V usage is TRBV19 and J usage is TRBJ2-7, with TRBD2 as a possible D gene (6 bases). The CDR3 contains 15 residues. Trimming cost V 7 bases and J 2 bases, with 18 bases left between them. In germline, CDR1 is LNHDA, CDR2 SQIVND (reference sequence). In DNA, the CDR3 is TGTGCCAGTAACTCCGGGCCAGCGGGTACCTACGAGCAGTACTTC. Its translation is CASNSGPAGTYEQYF.

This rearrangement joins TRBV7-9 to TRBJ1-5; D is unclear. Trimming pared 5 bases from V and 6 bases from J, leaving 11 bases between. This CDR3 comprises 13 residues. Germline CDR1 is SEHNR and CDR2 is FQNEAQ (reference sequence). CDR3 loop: CASSMTSGQPQHF. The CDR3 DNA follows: TGTGCCAGCAGCATGACCTCAGGTCAGCCCCAGCATTTT.

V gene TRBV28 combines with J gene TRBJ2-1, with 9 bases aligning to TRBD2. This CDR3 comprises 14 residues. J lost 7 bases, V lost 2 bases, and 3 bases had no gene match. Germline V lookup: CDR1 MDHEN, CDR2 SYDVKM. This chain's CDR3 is CASSLAGGWNEQFF. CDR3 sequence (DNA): TGTGCCAGCAGTTTAGCGGGAGGGTGGAATGAGCAGTTCTTC.

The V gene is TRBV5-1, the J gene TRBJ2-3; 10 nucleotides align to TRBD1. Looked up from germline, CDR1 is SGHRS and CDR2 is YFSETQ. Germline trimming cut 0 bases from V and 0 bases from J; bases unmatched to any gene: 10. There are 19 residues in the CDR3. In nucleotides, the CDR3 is TGCGCCAGCAGCTTGGGTCGTTGGGACAGGGGCCAGAGCACAGATACGCAGTATTTT. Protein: CASSLGRWDRGQSTDTQYF. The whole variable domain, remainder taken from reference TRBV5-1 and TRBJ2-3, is KAGVTQTPRYLIKTRGQQVTLSCSPISGHRSVSWYQQTPGQGLQFLFEYFSETQRNKGNFPGRFSGRQFSNSRSEMNVSTLELGDSALYLCASSLGRWDRGQSTDTQYFGPGTRLTVL.

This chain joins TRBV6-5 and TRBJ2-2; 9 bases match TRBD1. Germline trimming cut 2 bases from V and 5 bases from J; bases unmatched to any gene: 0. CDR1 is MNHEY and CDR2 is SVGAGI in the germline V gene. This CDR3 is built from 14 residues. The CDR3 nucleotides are TGTGCCAGCAGTTACGGGACAGGGACCGGGGAGCTGTTTTTT. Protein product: CASSYGTGTGELFF.

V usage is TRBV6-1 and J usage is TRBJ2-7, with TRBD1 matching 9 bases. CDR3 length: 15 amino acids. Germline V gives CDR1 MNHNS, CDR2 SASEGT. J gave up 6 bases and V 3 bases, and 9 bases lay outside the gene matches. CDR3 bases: TGTGCCAGCAGTGATTTGACAGGGGGTGTGTTCGAGCAGTACTTC. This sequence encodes CASSDLTGGVFEQYF.

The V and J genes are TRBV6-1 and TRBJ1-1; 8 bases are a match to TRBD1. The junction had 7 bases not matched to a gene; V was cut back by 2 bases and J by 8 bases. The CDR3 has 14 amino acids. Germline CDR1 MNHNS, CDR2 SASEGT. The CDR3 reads CASSERARGQEAFF. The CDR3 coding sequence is TGTGCCAGCAGTGAAAGGGCCAGGGGGCAGGAAGCTTTCTTT.

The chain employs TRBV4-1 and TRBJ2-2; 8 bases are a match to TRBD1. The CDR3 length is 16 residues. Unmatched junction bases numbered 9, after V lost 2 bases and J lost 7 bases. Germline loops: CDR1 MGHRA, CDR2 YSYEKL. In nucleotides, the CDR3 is TGCGCCAGCAGCCAATATGCCCAGGGGGCTAGCGGGGAGCTGTTTTTT. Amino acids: CASSQYAQGASGELFF.

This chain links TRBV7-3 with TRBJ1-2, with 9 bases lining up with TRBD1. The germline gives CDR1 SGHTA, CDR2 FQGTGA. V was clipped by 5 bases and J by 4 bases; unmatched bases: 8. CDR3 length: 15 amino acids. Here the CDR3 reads CASSHFTGGIYGYTF. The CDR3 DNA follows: TGTGCCAGCAGCCATTTCACAGGGGGCATCTATGGCTACACCTTC.

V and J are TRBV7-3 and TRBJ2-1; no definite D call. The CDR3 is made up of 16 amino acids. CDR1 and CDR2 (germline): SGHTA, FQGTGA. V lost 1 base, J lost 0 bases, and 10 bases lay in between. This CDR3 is CASSLSRSSSYNEQFF. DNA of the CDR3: TGTGCCAGCAGCTTAAGTCGCTCCAGCTCCTACAATGAGCAGTTCTTC. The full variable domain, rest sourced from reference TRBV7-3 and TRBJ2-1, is GAGVSQTPSNKVTEKGKYVELRCDPISGHTALYWYRQSLGQGPEFLIYFQGTGAADDSGLPNDRFFAVRPEGSVSTLKIQRTERGDSAVYLCASSLSRSSSYNEQFFGPGTRLTVL.

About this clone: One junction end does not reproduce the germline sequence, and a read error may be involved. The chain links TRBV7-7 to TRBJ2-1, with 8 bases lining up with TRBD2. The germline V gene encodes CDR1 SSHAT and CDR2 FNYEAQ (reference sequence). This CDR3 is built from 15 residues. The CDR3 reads CASSRLASSYNEQFF. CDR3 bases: TGTGCTAGCAGCCGACTAGCGTCCTCCTACAATGAGCAGTTCTTC. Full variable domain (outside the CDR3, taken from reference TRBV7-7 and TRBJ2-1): GAGVSQSPRYKVTKRGQDVTLRCDPISSHATLYWYQQALGQGPEFLTYFNYEAQPDKSGLPSDRFSAERPEGSISTLTIQRTEQRDSAMYRCASSRLASSYNEQFFGPGTRLTVL.

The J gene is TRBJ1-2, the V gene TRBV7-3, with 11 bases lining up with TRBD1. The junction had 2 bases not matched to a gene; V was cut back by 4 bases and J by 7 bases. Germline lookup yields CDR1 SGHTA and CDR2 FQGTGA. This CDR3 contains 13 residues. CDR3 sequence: CASSYGQGAGYTF. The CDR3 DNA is TGTGCCAGCAGCTACGGACAGGGGGCTGGCTACACCTTC.

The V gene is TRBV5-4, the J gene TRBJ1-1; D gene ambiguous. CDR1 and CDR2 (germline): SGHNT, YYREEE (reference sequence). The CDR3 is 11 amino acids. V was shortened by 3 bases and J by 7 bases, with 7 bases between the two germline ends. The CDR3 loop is CASSYGVEAFF. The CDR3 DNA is TGTGCCAGCAGCTACGGAGTTGAAGCTTTCTTT.

CDR3 amino acids: CASSSSLGTVYGYTF. DNA of the CDR3: TGTGCCAGCAGTTCTTCCCTCGGGACAGTCTATGGCTACACCTTC. The chain recombines TRBV6-5 with TRBJ1-2; 7 nucleotides agree with TRBD1. The CDR3 spans 15 residues. The germline V gene has CDR1 MNHEY and CDR2 SVGAGI. V trimming: 4 bases; J trimming: 4 bases; junction bases outside the gene matches: 9.

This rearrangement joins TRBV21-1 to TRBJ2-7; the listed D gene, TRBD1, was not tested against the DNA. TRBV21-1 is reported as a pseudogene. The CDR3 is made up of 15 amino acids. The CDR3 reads CASSNGRDRGYEQYF. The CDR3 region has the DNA TGTGCCAGCAGCAACGGCCGGGACAGGGGTTACGAGCAGTACTTC.

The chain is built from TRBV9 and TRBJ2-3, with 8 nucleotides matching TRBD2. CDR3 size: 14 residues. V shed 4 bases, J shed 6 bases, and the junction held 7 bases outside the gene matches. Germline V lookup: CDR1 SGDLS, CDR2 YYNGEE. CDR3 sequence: CASSPRPGGDTQYF. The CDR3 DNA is TGTGCCAGCAGCCCCCGACCGGGAGGGGATACGCAGTATTTT.

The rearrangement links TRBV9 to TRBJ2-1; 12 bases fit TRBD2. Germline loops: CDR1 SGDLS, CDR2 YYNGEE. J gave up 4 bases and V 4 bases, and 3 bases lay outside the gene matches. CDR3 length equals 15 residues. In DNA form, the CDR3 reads TGTGCCAGCAGCCCCCTAGCGGGAGGGTACAATGAGCAGTTCTTC. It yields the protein CASSPLAGGYNEQFF.